These T cell receptor beta chains were read from a single sample in a study of OX40 agonist ivuxolimab in advanced cancers. Assay used: immunoSEQ multiplex PCR; TCRdb lists only in-frame clones, some missing. The sample lists 60,000 to 100,000 clones, 94% occurring once. Sequenced material: CD4+ or CD8+ T cells sorted from blood, taken in a trial of the OX40 agonist ivuxolimab. These receptors all stem from an adult with an advanced solid tumor such as melanoma, head and neck, liver or kidney cancer. The CDR3 runs from the conserved cysteine through the conserved F or W. The order of the fields is V gene, CDR3 protein.

v_call: TRBV19; cdr3_aa: CASSIREGRTEAFF
v_call: TRBV4-3; cdr3_aa: CASSHGTYYEQYF
v_call: TRBV7-7; cdr3_aa: CASSPPDRGYEQYF
v_call: TRBV4-3; cdr3_aa: CASSREDGLYNEQFF
v_call: TRBV5-4; cdr3_aa: CASSAGQGPSTEAFF
v_call: TRBV6-5; cdr3_aa: CASSYSIGSGELFF
v_call: TRBV27; cdr3_aa: CASSLGAGYGYTF
v_call: TRBV4-2; cdr3_aa: CASSQDMVSVVSGNTIYF
v_call: TRBV6-5; cdr3_aa: CASSYTRGDEQYF
v_call: TRBV6-1; cdr3_aa: CASSETGSSYNEQFF
v_call: TRBV5-1; cdr3_aa: CASSTLYGYTF
v_call: TRBV4-3; cdr3_aa: CASSSTTSGRRYEQYF
v_call: TRBV7-3; cdr3_aa: CASSSLAGSYNEQFF
v_call: TRBV4-1; cdr3_aa: CASSQEDQRGEQYF
v_call: TRBV7-6; cdr3_aa: CASSAAGGRAYEQYF
v_call: TRBV5-4; cdr3_aa: CASRMEGAEAFF
v_call: TRBV5-1; cdr3_aa: CASSFGRGLSGANVLTF
v_call: TRBV6-6; cdr3_aa: CASSYQGHTDTQYF
v_call: TRBV19; cdr3_aa: CASKGGKRYLTDTQYF
v_call: TRBV29-1; cdr3_aa: CSVEQDSTEAFF
v_call: TRBV28; cdr3_aa: CASSFRSGGPEYSNQPQHF
v_call: TRBV5-6; cdr3_aa: CASSWDENTEAFF
v_call: TRBV9; cdr3_aa: CASSAEDRANTEAFF
v_call: TRBV7-9; cdr3_aa: CASSLQTGVPGTQYF
v_call: TRBV2; cdr3_aa: CASKPQVNTGELFF
v_call: TRBV4-1; cdr3_aa: CASSPFEGYGYGYTF
v_call: TRBV27; cdr3_aa: CASSPERASLSYEQYF
v_call: TRBV28; cdr3_aa: CASSDLGDAKNIQYF
v_call: TRBV7-6; cdr3_aa: CASSLALETQYF
v_call: TRBV7-9; cdr3_aa: CASSLRVTEDEKLFF
v_call: TRBV4-3; cdr3_aa: CASSQDHGGSPEAFF
v_call: TRBV10-2; cdr3_aa: CASSQGLEGYTF
v_call: TRBV30; cdr3_aa: CAWTIGTLGNQPQHF
v_call: TRBV7-9; cdr3_aa: CASSSDGSQETQYF
v_call: TRBV19; cdr3_aa: CASSETGRRGNEQFF
v_call: TRBV29-1; cdr3_aa: CSPRTRYNEQFF
v_call: TRBV4-1; cdr3_aa: CASSQVGGTGSNQPQHF
v_call: TRBV5-1; cdr3_aa: CASSPTGRRSSYEQYF
v_call: TRBV19; cdr3_aa: CASSPGTGYEQYF
v_call: TRBV9; cdr3_aa: CASSVDPGTNTEAFF
v_call: TRBV4-1; cdr3_aa: CASSQDDREGRYEQYF
v_call: TRBV6-1; cdr3_aa: CASSESVGLDTQYF
v_call: TRBV5-8; cdr3_aa: CASSLEAGTF
v_call: TRBV27; cdr3_aa: CASSLGGGYGYTF
v_call: TRBV28; cdr3_aa: CASRQDASTNEKLFF
v_call: TRBV4-1; cdr3_aa: CASSQPSGVLSWRAFF
v_call: TRBV6-6; cdr3_aa: CASTLLAGGSYEQYF
v_call: TRBV28; cdr3_aa: CASSLLLPGGNTEAFF
v_call: TRBV18; cdr3_aa: CASSPADRVNYGYTF
v_call: TRBV6-1; cdr3_aa: CASRDRDSANYGYTF
v_call: TRBV4-2; cdr3_aa: CASSKLAGGEGNEQFF
v_call: TRBV5-1; cdr3_aa: CASSFRAVGTEAFF
v_call: TRBV13; cdr3_aa: CASSPGLAGIGVTGELFF
v_call: TRBV29-1; cdr3_aa: CSVEVRGLFF
v_call: TRBV4-1; cdr3_aa: CASSQRVDTGELFF
v_call: TRBV7-9; cdr3_aa: CASSSQENTEAFF
v_call: TRBV11-3; cdr3_aa: CASSLEGTRAEQYF
v_call: TRBV5-8; cdr3_aa: CASSLPPWRTGYNEQFF
v_call: TRBV14; cdr3_aa: CASSQEGFHEQYF